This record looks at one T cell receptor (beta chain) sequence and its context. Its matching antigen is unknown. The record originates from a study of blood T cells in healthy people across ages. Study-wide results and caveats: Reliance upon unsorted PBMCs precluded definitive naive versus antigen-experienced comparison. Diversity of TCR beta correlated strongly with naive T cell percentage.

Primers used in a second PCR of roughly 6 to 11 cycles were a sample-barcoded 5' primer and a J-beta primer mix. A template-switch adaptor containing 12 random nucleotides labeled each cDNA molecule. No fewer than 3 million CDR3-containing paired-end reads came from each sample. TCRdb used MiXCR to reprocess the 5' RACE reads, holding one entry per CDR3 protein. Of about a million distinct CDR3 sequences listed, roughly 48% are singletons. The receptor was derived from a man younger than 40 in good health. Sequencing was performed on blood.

DNA for the CDR3: TGTGCCAGCAGTCCCCAGGGACAGATGAACACTGAAGCTTTCTTT. Its translation is CASSPQGQMNTEAFF. This chain connects TRBV12-3 or TRBV12-4 to TRBJ1-1, with 7 bases lining up with TRBD1. This CDR3 is 15 amino acids long. J lost 0 bases, V lost 5 bases, and 6 bases had no gene match.